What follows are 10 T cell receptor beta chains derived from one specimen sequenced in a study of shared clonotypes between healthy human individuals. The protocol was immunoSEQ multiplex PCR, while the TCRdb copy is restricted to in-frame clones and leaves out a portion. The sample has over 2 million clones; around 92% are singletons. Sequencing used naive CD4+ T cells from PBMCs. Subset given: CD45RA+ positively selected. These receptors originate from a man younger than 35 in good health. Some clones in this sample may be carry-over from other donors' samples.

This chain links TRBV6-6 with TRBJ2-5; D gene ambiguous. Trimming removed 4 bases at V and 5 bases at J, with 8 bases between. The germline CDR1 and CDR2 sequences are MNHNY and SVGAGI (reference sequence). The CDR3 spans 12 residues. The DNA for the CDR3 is TGTGCCAGCAGTTCCCCCCCGGAGACCCAGTACTTC. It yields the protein CASSSPPETQYF.

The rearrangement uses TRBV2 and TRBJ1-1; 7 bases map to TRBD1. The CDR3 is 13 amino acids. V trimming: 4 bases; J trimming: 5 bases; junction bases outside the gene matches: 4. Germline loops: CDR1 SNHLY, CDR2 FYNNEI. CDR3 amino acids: CASSVARGTEAFF. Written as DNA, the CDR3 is TGTGCCAGCAGTGTGGCCAGGGGGACTGAAGCTTTCTTT.

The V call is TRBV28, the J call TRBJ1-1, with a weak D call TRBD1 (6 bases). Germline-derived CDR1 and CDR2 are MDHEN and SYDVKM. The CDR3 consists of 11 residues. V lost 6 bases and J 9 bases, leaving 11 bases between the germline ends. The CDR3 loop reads CASRAGTKAFF. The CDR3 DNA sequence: TGTGCCAGCAGGGCCGGGACAAAAGCTTTCTTT.

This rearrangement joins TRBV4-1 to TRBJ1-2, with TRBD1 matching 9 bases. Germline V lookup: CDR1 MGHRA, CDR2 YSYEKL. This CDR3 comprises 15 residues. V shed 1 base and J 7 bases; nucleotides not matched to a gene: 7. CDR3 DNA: TGCGCCAGCAGCCAAGTGGGACAGGGCAAGGCTGGCTACACCTTC. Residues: CASSQVGQGKAGYTF.

This CDR3 reads CASSLLTLTVSHEQYF. CDR3 sequence (DNA): TGTGCCAGCAGCTTGCTGACCCTGACGGTCTCTCACGAGCAGTACTTC. This chain links TRBV5-4 with TRBJ2-7, with unresolved D. V lost 1 base and J 5 bases, leaving 19 bases between the germline ends. The CDR3 sequence is 16 residues long. Germline CDR1 SGHNT, CDR2 YYREEE (reference sequence).

The CDR3 spells CASSETSGRSPYNEQFF. The CDR3 bases are TGTGCCAGCAGTGAAACTAGCGGGAGATCCCCCTACAATGAGCAGTTCTTC. The rearrangement uses TRBV25-1 and TRBJ2-1, with 11 nucleotides matching TRBD2. Per germline, CDR1 MGHDK and CDR2 SYGVNS. V gave up 2 bases and J gave up 2 bases; unmatched junction bases: 5. CDR3 length: 17 amino acids.

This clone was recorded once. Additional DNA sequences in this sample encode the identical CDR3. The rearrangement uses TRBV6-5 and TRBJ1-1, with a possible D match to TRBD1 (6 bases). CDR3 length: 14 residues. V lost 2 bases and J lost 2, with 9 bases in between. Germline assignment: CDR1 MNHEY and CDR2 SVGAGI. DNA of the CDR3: TGTGCCAGCAGTTACCGGGGGCGCAACACTGAAGCTTTCTTT. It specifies CASSYRGRNTEAFF.

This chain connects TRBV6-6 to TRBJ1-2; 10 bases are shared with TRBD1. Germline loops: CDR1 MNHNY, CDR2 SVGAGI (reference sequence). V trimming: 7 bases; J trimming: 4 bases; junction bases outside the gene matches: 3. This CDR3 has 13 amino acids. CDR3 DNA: TGTGCCAGCAATGACAGGGGGCCCTATGGCTACACCTTC. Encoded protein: CASNDRGPYGYTF.

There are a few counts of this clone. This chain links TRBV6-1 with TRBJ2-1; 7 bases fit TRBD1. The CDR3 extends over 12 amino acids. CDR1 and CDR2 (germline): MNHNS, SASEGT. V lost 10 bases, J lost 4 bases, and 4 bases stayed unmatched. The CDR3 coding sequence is TGTGCCACCCAGGACAGGTACAATGAGCAGTTCTTC. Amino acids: CATQDRYNEQFF.

The CDR3 here is CASSAGVAKNIQYF. CDR3 DNA: TGTGCCAGCAGCGCGGGAGTAGCCAAAAACATTCAGTACTTC. The V and J genes are TRBV9 and TRBJ2-4; weak D call: TRBD2 (6 bases). The V end lost 3 bases, the J end lost 0 bases, and 7 bases lay between the germline ends. The V gene's germline CDR1 is SGDLS and CDR2 YYNGEE. The CDR3 has 14 residues. Supplemented by reference TRBV9 and TRBJ2-4, the full variable domain reads DSGVTQTPKHLITATGQRVTLRCSPRSGDLSVYWYQQSLDQGLQFLIQYYNGEERAKGNILERFSAQQFPDLHSELNLSSLELGDSALYFCASSAGVAKNIQYFGAGTRLSVL.